Given below is one TCR beta chain in context. Sequencing of TCR beta drew on CD8+ and CD4+ T cells from blood. The patients serving as multiple sclerosis controls were treatment-naive. They had stable or active relapsing-remitting disease and fulfilled revised McDonald criteria. The CDR3 sequence is 13 residues long. V was shortened by 11 bases and J by 5 bases, with 18 bases between the two germline ends. Germline V lookup: CDR1 MNHEY, CDR2 SVGAGI. This entry belongs to a study of CD8 T cells in Susac syndrome. Roughly 0.45 to 1 ug RNA was reverse transcribed with random hexamers. TCRdb processed the immunoSEQ multiplex PCR reads anew with MiXCR; each CDR3 protein has one entry. The sample gives about 180,000 distinct CDR3 sequences, approximately 95% of which show up once; 0.16% is in the top ten.

Sequencing was done on a sample of CD8+ T cells from PBMCs. The origin of this receptor is a human donor with multiple sclerosis. The genes are TRBV6-5 and TRBJ1-1; the D gene is possibly TRBD1 (5 bases). CDR3 nucleotides: TGTGCCGGGGGGGGAGGAAAGGGGACTGAAGCTTTCTTT. Encoded protein: CAGGGGKGTEAFF.